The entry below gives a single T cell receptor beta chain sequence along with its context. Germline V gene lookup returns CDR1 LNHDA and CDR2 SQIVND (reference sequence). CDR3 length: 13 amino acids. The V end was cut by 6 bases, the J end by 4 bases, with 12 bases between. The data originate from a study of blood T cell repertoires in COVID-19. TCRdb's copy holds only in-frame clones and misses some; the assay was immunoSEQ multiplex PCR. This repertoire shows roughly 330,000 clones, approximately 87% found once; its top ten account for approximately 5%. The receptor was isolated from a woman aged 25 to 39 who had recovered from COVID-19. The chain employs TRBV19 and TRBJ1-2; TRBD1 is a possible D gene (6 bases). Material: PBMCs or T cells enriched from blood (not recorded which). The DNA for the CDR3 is TGTGCCAGTAGCGCCGGGGGGGCCTATGGCTACACCTTC. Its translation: CASSAGGAYGYTF.